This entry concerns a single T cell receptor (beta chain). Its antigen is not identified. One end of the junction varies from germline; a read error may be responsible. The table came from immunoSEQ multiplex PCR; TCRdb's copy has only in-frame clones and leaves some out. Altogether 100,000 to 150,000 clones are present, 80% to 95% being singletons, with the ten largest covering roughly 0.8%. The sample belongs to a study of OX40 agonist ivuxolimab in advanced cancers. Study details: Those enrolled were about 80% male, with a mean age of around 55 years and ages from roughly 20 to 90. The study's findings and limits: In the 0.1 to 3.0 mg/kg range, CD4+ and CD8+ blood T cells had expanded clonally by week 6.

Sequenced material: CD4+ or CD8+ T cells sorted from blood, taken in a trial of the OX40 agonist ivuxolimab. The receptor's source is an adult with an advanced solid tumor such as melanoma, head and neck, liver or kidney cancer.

CDR3 loop: CASTQNSGANVLTF. The CDR3 DNA reads TGTGCCAGCACCCAAAACTCTGGGGCCAACGTCCTGACTTTC. V usage is TRBV14 and J usage is TRBJ2-6; the D is unclear. Looked up from germline, CDR1 is SGHDN and CDR2 is FVKESK. The CDR3 length is 14 residues.